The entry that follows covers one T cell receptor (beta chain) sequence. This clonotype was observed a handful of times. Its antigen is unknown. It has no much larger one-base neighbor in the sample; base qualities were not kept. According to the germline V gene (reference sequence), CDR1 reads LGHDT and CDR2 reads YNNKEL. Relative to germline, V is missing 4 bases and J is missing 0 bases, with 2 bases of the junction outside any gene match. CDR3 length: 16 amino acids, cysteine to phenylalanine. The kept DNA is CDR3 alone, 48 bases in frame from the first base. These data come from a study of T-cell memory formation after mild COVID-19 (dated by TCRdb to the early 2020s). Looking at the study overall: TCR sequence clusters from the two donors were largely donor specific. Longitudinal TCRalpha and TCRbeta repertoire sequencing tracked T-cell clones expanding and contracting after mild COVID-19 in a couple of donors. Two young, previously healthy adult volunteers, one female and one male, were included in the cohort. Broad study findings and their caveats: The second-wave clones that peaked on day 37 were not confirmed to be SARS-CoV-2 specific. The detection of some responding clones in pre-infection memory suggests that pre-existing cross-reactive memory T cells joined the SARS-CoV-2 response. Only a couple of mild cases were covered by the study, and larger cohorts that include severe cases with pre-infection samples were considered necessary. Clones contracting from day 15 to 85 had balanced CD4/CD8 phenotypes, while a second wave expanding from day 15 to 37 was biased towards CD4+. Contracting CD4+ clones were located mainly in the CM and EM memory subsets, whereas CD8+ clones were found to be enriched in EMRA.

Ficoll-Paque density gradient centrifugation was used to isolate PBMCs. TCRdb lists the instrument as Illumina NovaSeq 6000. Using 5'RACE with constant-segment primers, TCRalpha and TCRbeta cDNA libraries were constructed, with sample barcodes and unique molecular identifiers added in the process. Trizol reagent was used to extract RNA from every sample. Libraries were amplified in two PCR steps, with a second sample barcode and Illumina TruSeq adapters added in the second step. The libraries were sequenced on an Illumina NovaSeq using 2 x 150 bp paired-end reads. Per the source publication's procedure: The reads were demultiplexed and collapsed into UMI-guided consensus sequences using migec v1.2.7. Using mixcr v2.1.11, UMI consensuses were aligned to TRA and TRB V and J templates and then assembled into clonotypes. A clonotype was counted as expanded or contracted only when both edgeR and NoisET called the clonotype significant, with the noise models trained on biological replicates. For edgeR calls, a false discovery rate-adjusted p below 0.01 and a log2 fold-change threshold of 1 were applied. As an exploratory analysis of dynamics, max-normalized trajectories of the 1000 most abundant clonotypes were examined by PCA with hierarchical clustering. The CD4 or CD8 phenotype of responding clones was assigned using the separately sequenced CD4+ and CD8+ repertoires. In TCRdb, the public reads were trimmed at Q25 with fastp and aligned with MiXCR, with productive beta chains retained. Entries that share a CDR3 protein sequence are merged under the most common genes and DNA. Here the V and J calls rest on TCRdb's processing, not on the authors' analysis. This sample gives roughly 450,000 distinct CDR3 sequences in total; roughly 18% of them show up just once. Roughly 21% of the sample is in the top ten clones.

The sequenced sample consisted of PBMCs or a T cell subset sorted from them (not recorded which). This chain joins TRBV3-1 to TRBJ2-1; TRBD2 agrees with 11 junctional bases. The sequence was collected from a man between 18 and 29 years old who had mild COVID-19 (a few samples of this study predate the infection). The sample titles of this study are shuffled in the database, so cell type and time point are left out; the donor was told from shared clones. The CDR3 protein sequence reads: CASSPSGGYSYNEQFF. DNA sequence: TGTGCCAGCAGCCCTAGCGGGGGGTACTCCTACAATGAGCAGTTCTTC.